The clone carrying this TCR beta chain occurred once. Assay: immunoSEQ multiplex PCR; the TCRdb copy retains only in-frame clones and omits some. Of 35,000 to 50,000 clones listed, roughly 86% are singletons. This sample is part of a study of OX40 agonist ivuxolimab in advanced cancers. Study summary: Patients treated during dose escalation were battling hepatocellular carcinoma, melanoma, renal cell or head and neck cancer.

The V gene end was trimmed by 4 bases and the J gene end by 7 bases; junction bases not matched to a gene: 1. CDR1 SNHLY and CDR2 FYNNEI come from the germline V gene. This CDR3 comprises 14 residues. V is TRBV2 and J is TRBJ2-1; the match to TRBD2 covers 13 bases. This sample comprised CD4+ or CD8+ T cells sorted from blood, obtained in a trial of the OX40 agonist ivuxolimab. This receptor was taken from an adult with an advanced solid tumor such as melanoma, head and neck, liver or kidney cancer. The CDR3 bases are TGTGCCAGCAGTGGACTAGCGGGAGGTAATGAGCAGTTCTTC. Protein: CASSGLAGGNEQFF.